This record covers a single T cell receptor beta chain. Using immunoSEQ multiplex PCR, the repertoire was profiled, and TCRdb retains in-frame clones only, with some absent. Here the sample spans roughly 240,000 clones, approximately 80% being singletons. These data are taken from a study of blood T cell repertoires in COVID-19. The CDR3 spans 13 residues. V was cut by 4 bases and J by 6 bases, with 12 bases left in between. Germline V lookup: CDR1 MNHEY, CDR2 SVGAGI. The specimen was peripheral blood. The receptor was isolated from a man between 35 and 55 years old who had recovered from COVID-19. This rearrangement joins TRBV6-5 to TRBJ1-2, with a weak D call TRBD1 (5 bases). This CDR3 reads CASSSGRGDGYTF. The CDR3 DNA sequence: TGTGCCAGCAGTTCGGGGAGGGGCGATGGCTACACCTTC.